This passage covers 7 T cell receptor beta chains from one sample sequenced in a study of PD-1 blockade in classical Hodgkin lymphoma. Brentuximab vedotin exposure varied among the patients, all of whom had relapsed after autologous stem cell transplantation. Clones were sequenced by immunoSEQ multiplex PCR, and TCRdb holds only the in-frame ones, with some missing. The data contain under 7,500 clones, around 80% of them singletons. Source: peripheral blood mononuclear cells (PBMCs), taken before the second cycle of nivolumab. Every receptor here comes from a human donor with classical Hodgkin lymphoma.

The rearrangement links TRBV15 to TRBJ2-7; possible D gene TRBD2, 6 bases. V gave up 1 base and J gave up 3 bases, with 13 bases separating them. Germline V lookup: CDR1 LNHNV, CDR2 YYDKDF (reference sequence). The CDR3 spans 15 residues. The CDR3 region is CATSRAGPGDYEQYF. CDR3 DNA: TGTGCCACCAGCAGAGCAGGTCCGGGGGACTACGAGCAGTACTTC.

This chain links TRBV10-3 with TRBJ1-2, with 7 bases fitting TRBD1. Germline CDR1 and CDR2: ENHRY and SYGVKD. The CDR3 is 12 residues long. After removal of 3 bases from V and 6 bases from J, the junction contained 1 base not matched to a gene. CDR3 bases: TGTGCCATCAGTGAAACAGGGGATGGCTACACCTTC. This gives the protein CAISETGDGYTF.

V gene TRBV5-6 combines with J gene TRBJ2-7; D gene ambiguous. Germline V gene lookup returns CDR1 SGHDT and CDR2 YYEEEE. V was trimmed by 0 bases and J by 5 bases, leaving 12 bases between them. This CDR3 spans 14 amino acids. CDR3 DNA: TGTGCCAGCAGCTTGGTGGCCCTCACGGACGAGCAGTACTTC. It encodes CASSLVALTDEQYF.

The rearrangement uses TRBV7-9 and TRBJ2-5; D unclear. V lost 4 bases and J lost 1, with 7 bases in between. The CDR3 length is 13 residues. Germline V CDR1 and CDR2: SEHNR, FQNEAQ (reference sequence). The CDR3 nucleotides are TGTGCCAGCAGCTCCTGGGCCCAAGAGACCCAGTACTTC. Translating it yields CASSSWAQETQYF.

The chain links TRBV6-1 to TRBJ2-2; D is perhaps TRBD2 (5 bases). This CDR3 is built from 13 residues. Between the trimmed V and J ends, which lost 7 bases and 6 bases, there was a span of 12 bases. Germline V gene sequence: CDR1 MNHNS, CDR2 SASEGT. CDR3 protein: CASTERGPGELFF. The CDR3, as DNA: TGTGCCAGCACCGAACGGGGTCCCGGGGAGCTGTTTTTT.

This rearrangement joins TRBV6-1 to TRBJ1-5; D ambiguous. Trimming pared 6 bases from V and 7 bases from J, leaving 16 bases between. From germline, CDR1 is MNHNS and CDR2 SASEGT. The CDR3 consists of 14 residues. The CDR3 loop reads CASSANWESQPQHF. The CDR3 nucleotides are TGTGCCAGCAGCGCGAATTGGGAGAGCCAGCCCCAGCATTTT.

The chain employs TRBV29-1 and TRBJ2-5; 10 bases are shared with TRBD2. In germline, CDR1 is SQVTM, CDR2 ANQGSEA. This CDR3 is built from 14 residues. Losses at the gene ends were 6 bases for V and 5 bases for J; bases not matched to a gene: 9. CDR3 sequence (DNA): TGCAGCGTCCGACTAGCGGGCCCGGGGGAGACCCAGTACTTC. It translates to CSVRLAGPGETQYF.